This passage covers 22 T cell receptor beta chains from one sample sequenced in a study of shared clonotypes between healthy human individuals. Profiling relied on immunoSEQ multiplex PCR, and the TCRdb table lists in-frame clones only, not all of them. The table records roughly 770,000 clones, around 96% of them present only once. Terminally differentiated effector memory CD45RA+ cells were excluded by CCR7 positive selection of CD45RO-negative cells. Sequenced input: naive CD8+ T cells sorted from blood. The receptors shown here come from a man aged 25 to 40 in good health.

In the case of this clone: Other DNA sequences in the sample encode the same CDR3. V usage is TRBV4-3 and J usage is TRBJ1-2; tentatively, D is TRBD1 (5 bases). The CDR3 is 14 amino acids. Trimming cost V 1 base and J 6 bases, with 12 bases left between them. Germline V lookup: CDR1 LGHNA, CDR2 YSLEER. The CDR3 protein is CASSQGGGLDGYTF. CDR3 bases: TGCGCCAGCAGCCAAGGGGGCGGGCTGGATGGCTACACCTTC.

This chain uses TRBV5-1 with TRBJ2-1; 7 bases are a match to TRBD1. Germline trimming cut 2 bases from V and 5 bases from J; bases unmatched to any gene: 7. The CDR3 is 15 residues long. Germline CDR1 SGHRS, CDR2 YFSETQ. The CDR3 DNA is TGCGCCAGCAGCTTCTTCGGACAGGACAACAATGAGCAGTTCTTC. Its translation is CASSFFGQDNNEQFF.

V usage is TRBV9 and J usage is TRBJ1-2; the D gene is possibly TRBD1 (6 bases). Germline CDR1 reads SGDLS; CDR2 reads YYNGEE. The CDR3 is 13 amino acids. V was trimmed by 6 bases and J by 2 bases, leaving 11 bases between them. CDR3 sequence: CASTHRENYGYTF. CDR3 DNA sequence: TGTGCCAGCACCCACAGGGAAAACTATGGCTACACCTTC.

The chain couples TRBV6-1 to TRBJ1-5; 10 bases align to TRBD1. The CDR3 is 18 amino acids. The germline CDR1 and CDR2 sequences are MNHNS and SASEGT. Losses at the gene ends were 0 bases for V and 6 bases for J; bases not matched to a gene: 11. The CDR3 reads CASSEAIEGQGWVQPQHF. The CDR3 DNA is TGTGCCAGCAGTGAAGCAATAGAGGGACAGGGGTGGGTTCAGCCCCAGCATTTT.

The CDR3 region is CASSLVNSNQPQHF. CDR3 in DNA: TGTGCCAGCAGCTTAGTAAATAGCAATCAGCCCCAGCATTTT. The gene calls are TRBV7-8 and TRBJ1-5; D ambiguous. Trimming left V 1 base short and J 0 bases short, with 4 bases between. Germline V CDR1 and CDR2: SGHVS, FQNEAQ. This CDR3 has 14 amino acids.

This sequence joins TRBV2 and TRBJ2-5; the D gene is possibly TRBD1 (5 bases). The germline gives CDR1 SNHLY, CDR2 FYNNEI. V was pared by 9 bases and J by 5 bases, with 13 bases between. This CDR3 comprises 12 residues. CDR3 residues: CASSTEGETQYF. CDR3 DNA sequence: TGTGCCAGTTCGACAGAAGGGGAGACCCAGTACTTC.

The chain has TRBV18 and TRBJ2-7, with D uncertain. The germline V gene encodes CDR1 KGHSH and CDR2 LQKENI. The CDR3 covers 14 residues. The V gene lost 6 bases and the J gene lost 7 bases, with 19 bases spanning the gap. The CDR3 nucleotides are TGTGCCAGCTCCGAAGGTCGTGCCCTACGTGAGCAGTACTTC. This gives the protein CASSEGRALREQYF.

This clone appeared a few times. The J gene is TRBJ1-5, the V gene TRBV7-2; the D is unclear. V was clipped by 5 bases and J by 2 bases, with 10 bases between them. This CDR3 is 14 amino acids long. The germline V gene encodes CDR1 SGHTA and CDR2 FQGNSA. The CDR3 bases are TGTGCCAGCAGCCTGAGCGGAGGCAATCAGCCCCAGCATTTT. Translated: CASSLSGGNQPQHF.

The DNA for the CDR3 is TGTGCCAGCAGCATGGACAGGGCGGCCCACGAGCAGTACTTC. Its translation is CASSMDRAAHEQYF. The chain joins TRBV7-8 to TRBJ2-7; TRBD1 matches at 8 bases. Germline trimming cut 5 bases from V and 5 bases from J; bases unmatched to any gene: 8. Germline loops: CDR1 SGHVS, CDR2 FQNEAQ. The length of the CDR3 is 14 residues.

This chain connects TRBV2 to TRBJ2-3; D may be TRBD1 (6 bases). The CDR3 runs 15 residues. From germline, CDR1 is SNHLY and CDR2 FYNNEI. V gave up 7 bases and J gave up 1 base, with 15 bases separating them. In DNA form, the CDR3 reads TGTGCCAGCACCCCCGTGGACAGAGGCACAGATACGCAGTATTTT. Translating gives CASTPVDRGTDTQYF.

This clone was detected a few times. The chain joins TRBV9 to TRBJ2-7; 12 bases map to TRBD1. This CDR3 has 14 amino acids. J was trimmed by 5 bases and V by 2 bases; bases with no gene match: 2. Germline V gene data show CDR1 as SGDLS and CDR2 as YYNGEE. The CDR3 DNA reads TGTGCCAGCAGCGTGGGACAGGGGGCGGACGAGCAGTACTTC. This codes for CASSVGQGADEQYF.

V and J are TRBV5-4 and TRBJ2-7; 16 bases agree with TRBD2. The CDR3 totals 15 residues. With V trimmed by 3 bases and J by 5 bases, 2 bases remained unmatched. Germline V gives CDR1 SGHNT, CDR2 YYREEE (reference sequence). The CDR3 loop reads CASSSGLAGGNEQYF. CDR3 in DNA: TGTGCCAGCAGCTCGGGACTAGCGGGAGGGAACGAGCAGTACTTC.

The rearrangement links TRBV9 to TRBJ2-7, with 9 positions matching TRBD2. The CDR3 covers 13 residues. The V segment lost 3 bases and the J segment 6 bases; nucleotides outside the gene matches: 4. Germline V CDR1 and CDR2: SGDLS, YYNGEE. CDR3 residues: CASSAGLAAEQYF. The CDR3 coding sequence is TGTGCCAGCAGCGCGGGACTAGCTGCCGAGCAGTACTTC.

J is TRBJ2-5 and V is TRBV7-2; 9 positions agree with TRBD1. The V segment lost 6 bases and the J segment 5 bases; nucleotides outside the gene matches: 16. The CDR3 is 17 amino acids. CDR1 is SGHTA, CDR2 FQGNSA, per germline. The CDR3 coding sequence is TGTGCCAGCAGTTCAGATACCGGGACAGGGTCGGCGGAGACCCAGTACTTC. Amino acids: CASSSDTGTGSAETQYF.

The chain recombines TRBV7-9 with TRBJ2-3; the D is unclear. Germline values: CDR1 SEHNR, CDR2 FQNEAQ (reference sequence). The CDR3 is 10 amino acids. Trimming took 8 bases from V and 4 from J, leaving 4 bases between them. The CDR3 loop reads CASFSDTQYF. In nucleotides, the CDR3 is TGTGCCAGCTTTTCAGATACGCAGTATTTT.

This chain connects TRBV28 to TRBJ2-1; TRBD2 is a possible D gene (6 bases). This CDR3 region has 15 residues. V lost 7 bases and J lost 3, with 16 bases in between. Per the germline V gene, CDR1 is MDHEN and CDR2 is SYDVKM. CDR3 sequence reads: CASTRDLWSYNEQFF. The CDR3 nucleotides read TGTGCCAGCACCCGGGACTTGTGGAGCTACAATGAGCAGTTCTTC. The full variable domain, its missing parts supplied by reference TRBV28 and TRBJ2-1, is DVKVTQSSRYLVKRTGEKVFLECVQDMDHENMFWYRQDPGLGLRLIYFSYDVKMKEKGDIPEGYSVSREKKERFSLILESASTNQTSMYLCASTRDLWSYNEQFFGPGTRLTVL.

The chain recombines TRBV7-9 with TRBJ2-7, with D possibly TRBD1 on 5 matching bases. With 4 bases removed from V and 2 bases from J, the gap between germline ends came to 12 bases. The V gene's germline CDR1 is SEHNR and CDR2 FQNEAQ (reference sequence). The CDR3 extends over 14 amino acids. CDR3 amino acids: CASSSRLGPYEQYF. Written as DNA, the CDR3 is TGTGCCAGCAGCTCACGACTGGGGCCCTACGAGCAGTACTTC.

This sequence joins TRBV7-9 and TRBJ2-1; D is possibly TRBD1 (5 bases). With 8 bases removed from V and 6 bases from J, the gap between germline ends came to 17 bases. The CDR3 spans 14 residues. The germline V gene has CDR1 SEHNR and CDR2 FQNEAQ (reference sequence). CDR3 in amino acids: CASVLRQNFNEQFF. CDR3 bases: TGTGCCAGCGTGCTAAGACAGAACTTCAATGAGCAGTTCTTC.

The rearrangement links TRBV28 to TRBJ2-5; the D is unclear. Germline-derived CDR1 and CDR2 are MDHEN and SYDVKM. Trimming removed 4 bases from V and 1 base from J, with 19 bases in between. This CDR3 spans 17 amino acids. CDR3 sequence reads: CASSSWTSKTGQETQYF. The CDR3 nucleotides are TGTGCCAGCAGTTCTTGGACCTCAAAAACGGGCCAAGAGACCCAGTACTTC.

This chain uses TRBV27 with TRBJ2-1, with 8 bases lining up with TRBD1. The J segment lost 4 bases and the V segment lost 6 bases, leaving 8 bases of the junction unmatched. The CDR3 consists of 15 residues. Germline-derived CDR1 and CDR2 are MNHEY and SMNVEV (reference sequence). In nucleotides, the CDR3 is TGTGCCAGCAGCGCTCGCCGGACAGGGTACAATGAGCAGTTCTTC. Translated: CASSARRTGYNEQFF.

The chain couples TRBV27 to TRBJ2-7, with a weak D call TRBD2 (6 bases). Germline V lookup: CDR1 MNHEY, CDR2 SMNVEV (reference sequence). V was pared by 6 bases and J by 2 bases, with 17 bases between. The CDR3 runs 15 residues. The CDR3 coding sequence is TGTGCCAGCAGGAATTCGGGGCCTAGCGCCTACGAGCAGTACTTC. This gives the protein CASRNSGPSAYEQYF.

The chain employs TRBV7-9 and TRBJ2-2; weak D call: TRBD1 (5 bases). Between the trimmed V and J ends, which lost 2 bases and 7 bases, there was a span of 23 bases. Germline loops: CDR1 SEHNR, CDR2 FQNEAQ (reference sequence). The CDR3 sequence is 18 residues long. In DNA, the CDR3 is TGTGCCAGCAGCTTATTTGACCATTCGGGCAAGGGGATCGGGGAGCTGTTTTTT. Encoded protein: CASSLFDHSGKGIGELFF.